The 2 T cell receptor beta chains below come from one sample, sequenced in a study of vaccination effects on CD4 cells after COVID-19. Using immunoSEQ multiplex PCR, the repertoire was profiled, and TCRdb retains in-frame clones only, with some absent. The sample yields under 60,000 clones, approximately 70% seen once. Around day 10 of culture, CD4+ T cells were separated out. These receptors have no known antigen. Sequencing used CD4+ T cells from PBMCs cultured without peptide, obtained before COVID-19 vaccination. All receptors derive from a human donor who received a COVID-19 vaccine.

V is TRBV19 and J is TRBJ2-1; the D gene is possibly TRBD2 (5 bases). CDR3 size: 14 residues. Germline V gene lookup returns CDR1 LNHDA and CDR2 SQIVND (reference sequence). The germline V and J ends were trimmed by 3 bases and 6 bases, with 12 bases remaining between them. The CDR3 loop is CASSMRELGNEQFF. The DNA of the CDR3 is TGTGCCAGTAGTATGAGGGAGCTCGGCAATGAGCAGTTCTTC.

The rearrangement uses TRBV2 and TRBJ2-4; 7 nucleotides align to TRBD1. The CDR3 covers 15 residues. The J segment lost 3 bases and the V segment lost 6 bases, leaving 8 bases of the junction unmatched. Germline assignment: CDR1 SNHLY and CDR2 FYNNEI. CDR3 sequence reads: CASRAPTGIKNIQYF. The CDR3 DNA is TGTGCCAGCAGAGCCCCGACAGGGATCAAAAACATTCAGTACTTC.